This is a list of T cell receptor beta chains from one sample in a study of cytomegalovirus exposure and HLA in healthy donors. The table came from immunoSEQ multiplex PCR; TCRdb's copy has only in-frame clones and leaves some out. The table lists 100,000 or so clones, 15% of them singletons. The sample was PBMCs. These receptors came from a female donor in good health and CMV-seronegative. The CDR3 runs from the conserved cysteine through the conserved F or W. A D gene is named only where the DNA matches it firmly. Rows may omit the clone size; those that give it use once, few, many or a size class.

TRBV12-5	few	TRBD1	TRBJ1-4	TGTGCTAGTGGAGGGGGCCAATGGGAAAAACTGTTTTTT	CASGGGQWEKLFF
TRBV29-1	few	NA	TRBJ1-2	TGCAGCGTTATGGCCGGGACAGGCTACACCTTC	CSVMAGTGYTF
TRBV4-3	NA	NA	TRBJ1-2	TGCGCCAGCAGCCAAGCCCGGGGTTTTGATGGCTACACCTTC	CASSQARGFDGYTF
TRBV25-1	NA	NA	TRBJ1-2	TGTGCCAGCAGTGGATCCTATAATCCGGGATCCCGAGGTGGCTACACCTTC	CASSGSYNPGSRGGYTF
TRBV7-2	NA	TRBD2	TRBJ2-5	TGTGCCAGCAGACTTAATAGCGGGAGAGAGACCCAGTACTTC	CASRLNSGRETQYF
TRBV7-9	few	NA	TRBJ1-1	TGTGCCAGCAGCTTAGGTAGAGGGGGTTTCGCTGAAGCTTTCTTT	CASSLGRGGFAEAFF
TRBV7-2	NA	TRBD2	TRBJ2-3	TGTGCCAGCAGCAAAACTAGCGGGGGGAGAGCAGATACGCAGTATTTT	CASSKTSGGRADTQYF
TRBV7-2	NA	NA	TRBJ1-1	TGTGCCAGCAGCTTAGCCCTTACAGGGAACACTGAAGCTTTCTTT	CASSLALTGNTEAFF
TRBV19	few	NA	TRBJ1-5	TGTGCCAGTAGTATCGTTGCAGGTCAGCCCCAGCATTTT	CASSIVAGQPQHF
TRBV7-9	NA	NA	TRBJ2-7	TGTGCCAGCAGCTTAGCGAAAGGACATTGGGACTTC	CASSLAKGHWDF
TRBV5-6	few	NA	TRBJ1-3	TGTGCCAGCAGCTTGCGGGGGGTTGGAAACACCATATATTTT	CASSLRGVGNTIYF
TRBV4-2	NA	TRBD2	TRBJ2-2	TGTGCCAGCAGCCAAGACATAGCGGGAGTCGGTTGGTGGACCGGGGAGCTGTTTTTT	CASSQDIAGVGWWTGELFF
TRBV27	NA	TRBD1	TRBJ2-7	TGTGCCAGCAGAGGACAGGGATACAAGCAGTACTTC	CASRGQGYKQYF
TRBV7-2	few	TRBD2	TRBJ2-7	TGTGCCAGCAGCTTAGTACTAGCGGGACAGACCGTAATTTCCTACGAGCAGTACTTC	CASSLVLAGQTVISYEQYF
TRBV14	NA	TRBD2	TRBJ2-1	TGTGCCAGCAGCCAGCTAGCGGTGGCTTCCTACAATGAGCAGTTCTTC	CASSQLAVASYNEQFF
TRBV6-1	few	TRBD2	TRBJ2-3	TGTGCCAGCAGTGTTAGGGGTTGGCTAGCGGGGAGTTTCACAGATACGCAGTATTTT	CASSVRGWLAGSFTDTQYF
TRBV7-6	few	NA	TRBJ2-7	TGTGCCAGCAGCTCGACCCGACAAGGCGAGCAGTACTTC	CASSSTRQGEQYF
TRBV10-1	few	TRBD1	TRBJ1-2	TGCGCCAGCAGTGACAGGGGGAATGGGGAGCGCTACACCTTC	CASSDRGNGERYTF
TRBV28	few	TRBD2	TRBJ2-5	TGTGCCAGCATCGGGGGGTTTGAGACCCAGTACTTC	CASIGGFETQYF
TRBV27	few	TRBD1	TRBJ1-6	TGTGCCAGCAACAACAGGGGAAGGAATTCACCCCTCCACTTT	CASNNRGRNSPLHF
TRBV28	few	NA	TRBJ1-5	TGTGCCAGCAGTTTCATGAATCAGCCCCAGCATTTT	CASSFMNQPQHF
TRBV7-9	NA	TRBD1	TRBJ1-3	TGTGCCAGCAGGTTTCCCGCCGGGACAGCCAACTCTGGAAACACCATATATTTT	CASRFPAGTANSGNTIYF
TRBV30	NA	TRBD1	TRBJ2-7	TGTGCCTGGAACCGACAGGGTTACTACGAGCAGTACTTC	CAWNRQGYYEQYF
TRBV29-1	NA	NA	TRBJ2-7	TGCAGCGCCTTGACGGGGACCTACGAGCAGTACTTC	CSALTGTYEQYF
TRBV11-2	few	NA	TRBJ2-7	TGTGCCAGCAGCTTAGCACCGGCGGCTTGGGAGTCCTACGAGCAGTACTTC	CASSLAPAAWESYEQYF